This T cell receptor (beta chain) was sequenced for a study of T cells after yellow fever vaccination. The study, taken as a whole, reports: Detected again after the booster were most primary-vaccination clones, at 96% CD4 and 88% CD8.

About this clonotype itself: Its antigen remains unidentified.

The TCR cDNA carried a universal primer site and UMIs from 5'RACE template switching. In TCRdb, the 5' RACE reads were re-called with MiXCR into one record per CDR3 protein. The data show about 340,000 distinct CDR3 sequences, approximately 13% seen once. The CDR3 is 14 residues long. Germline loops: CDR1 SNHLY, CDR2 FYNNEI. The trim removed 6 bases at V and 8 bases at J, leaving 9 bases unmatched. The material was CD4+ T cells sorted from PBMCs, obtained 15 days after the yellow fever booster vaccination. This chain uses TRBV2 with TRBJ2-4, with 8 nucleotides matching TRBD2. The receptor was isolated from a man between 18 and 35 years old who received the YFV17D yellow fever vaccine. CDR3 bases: TGTGCCAGCAGAGCGGGACTAGTGGGGGACATTCAGTACTTC. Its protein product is CASRAGLVGDIQYF. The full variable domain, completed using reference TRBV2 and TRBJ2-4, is EPEVTQTPSHQVTQMGQEVILRCVPISNHLYFYWYRQILGQKVEFLVSFYNNEISEKSEIFDDQFSVERPDGSNFTLKIRSTKLEDSAMYFCASRAGLVGDIQYFGAGTRLSVL.